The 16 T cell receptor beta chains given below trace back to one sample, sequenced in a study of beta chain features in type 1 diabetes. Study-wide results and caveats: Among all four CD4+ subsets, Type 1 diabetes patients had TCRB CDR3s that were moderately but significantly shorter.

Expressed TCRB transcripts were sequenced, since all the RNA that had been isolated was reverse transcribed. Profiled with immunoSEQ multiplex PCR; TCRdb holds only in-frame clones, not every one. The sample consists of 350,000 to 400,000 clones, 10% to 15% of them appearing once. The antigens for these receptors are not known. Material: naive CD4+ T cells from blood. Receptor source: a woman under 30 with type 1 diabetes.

The CDR3 is CASGVFGSPLHF. The CDR3, as DNA: TGTGCTAGTGGGGTCTTCGGTTCACCCCTCCACTTT. The rearrangement links TRBV12-5 to TRBJ1-6; no clear D gene. The CDR3 is 12 amino acids. Germline-derived CDR1 and CDR2 are LGHNT and FRNRAP. The V gene lost 6 bases and the J gene lost 9 bases, with 9 bases spanning the gap.

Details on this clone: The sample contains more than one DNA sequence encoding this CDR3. CDR3 DNA sequence: TGTGCCAGCAGTTACAGGGGGAACACCGGGGAGCTGTTTTTT. This sequence encodes CASSYRGNTGELFF. The genes are TRBV6-5 and TRBJ2-2; a possible D gene is TRBD1 (5 bases). CDR3 length equals 14 residues. Germline V lookup: CDR1 MNHEY, CDR2 SVGAGI. The V and J ends lost 2 bases and 1 base respectively, with 5 bases between them.

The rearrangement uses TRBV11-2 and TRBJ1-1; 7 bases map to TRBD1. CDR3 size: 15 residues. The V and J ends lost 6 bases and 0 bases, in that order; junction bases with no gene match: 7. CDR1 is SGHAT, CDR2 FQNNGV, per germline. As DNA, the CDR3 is TGTGCCAGCAGGGAAGGGACAGTCATGAACACTGAAGCTTTCTTT. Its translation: CASREGTVMNTEAFF.

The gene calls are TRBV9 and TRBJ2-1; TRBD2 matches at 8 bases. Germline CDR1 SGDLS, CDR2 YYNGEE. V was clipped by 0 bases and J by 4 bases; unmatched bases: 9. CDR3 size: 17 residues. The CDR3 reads CASSVASRAGGYNEQFF. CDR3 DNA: TGTGCCAGCAGCGTAGCTTCTAGGGCGGGGGGTTACAATGAGCAGTTCTTC.

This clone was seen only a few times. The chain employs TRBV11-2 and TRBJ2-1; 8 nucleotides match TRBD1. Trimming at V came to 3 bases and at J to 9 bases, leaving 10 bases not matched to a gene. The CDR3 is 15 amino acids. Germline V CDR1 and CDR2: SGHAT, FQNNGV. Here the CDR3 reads CASSFSGRGRGEQFF. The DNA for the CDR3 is TGTGCCAGCAGCTTTTCGGGCAGGGGGCGTGGTGAGCAGTTCTTC.

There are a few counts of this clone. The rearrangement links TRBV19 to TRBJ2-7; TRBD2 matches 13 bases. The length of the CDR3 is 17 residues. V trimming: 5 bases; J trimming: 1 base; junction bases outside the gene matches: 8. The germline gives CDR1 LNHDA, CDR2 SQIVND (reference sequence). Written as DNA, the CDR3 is TGTGCCAGTAGTCCCGGGACTAGCGGGATATTTTCCTACGAGCAGTACTTC. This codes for CASSPGTSGIFSYEQYF.

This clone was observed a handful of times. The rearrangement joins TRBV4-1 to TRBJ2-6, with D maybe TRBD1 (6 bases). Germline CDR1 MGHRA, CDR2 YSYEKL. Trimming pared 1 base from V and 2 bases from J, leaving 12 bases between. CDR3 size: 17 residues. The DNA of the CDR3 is TGCGCCAGCAGCCAAGGCCGGACAGCAGCTGGGGCCAACGTCCTGACTTTC. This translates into CASSQGRTAAGANVLTF.

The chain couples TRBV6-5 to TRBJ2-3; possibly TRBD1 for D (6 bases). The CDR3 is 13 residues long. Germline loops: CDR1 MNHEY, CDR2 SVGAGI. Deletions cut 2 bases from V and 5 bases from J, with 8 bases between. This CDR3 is CASSYARGDTQYF. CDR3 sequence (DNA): TGTGCCAGCAGTTACGCCAGGGGAGATACGCAGTATTTT.

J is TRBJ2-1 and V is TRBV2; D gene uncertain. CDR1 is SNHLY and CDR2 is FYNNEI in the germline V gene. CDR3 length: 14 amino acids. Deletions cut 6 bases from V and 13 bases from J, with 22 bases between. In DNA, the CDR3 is TGTGCCAGCAGCGGAGAGTCCGTACTTACTATTCAGTTCTTC. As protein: CASSGESVLTIQFF. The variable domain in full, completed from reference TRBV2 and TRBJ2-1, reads EPEVTQTPSHQVTQMGQEVILRCVPISNHLYFYWYRQILGQKVEFLVSFYNNEISEKSEIFDDQFSVERPDGSNFTLKIRSTKLEDSAMYFCASSGESVLTIQFFGPGTRLTVL.

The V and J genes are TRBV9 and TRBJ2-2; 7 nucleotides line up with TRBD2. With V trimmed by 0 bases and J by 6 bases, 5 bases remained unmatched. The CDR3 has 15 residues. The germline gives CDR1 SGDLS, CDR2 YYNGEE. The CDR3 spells CASSVGQRGAGELFF. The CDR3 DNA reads TGTGCCAGCAGCGTAGGCCAGCGGGGCGCCGGGGAGCTGTTTTTT.

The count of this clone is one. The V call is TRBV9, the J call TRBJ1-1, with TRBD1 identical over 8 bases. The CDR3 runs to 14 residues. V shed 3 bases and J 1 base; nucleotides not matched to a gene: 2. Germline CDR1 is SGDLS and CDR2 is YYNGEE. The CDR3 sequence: CASSDGTGNTEAFF. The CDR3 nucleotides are TGTGCCAGCAGCGATGGGACAGGGAACACTGAAGCTTTCTTT.

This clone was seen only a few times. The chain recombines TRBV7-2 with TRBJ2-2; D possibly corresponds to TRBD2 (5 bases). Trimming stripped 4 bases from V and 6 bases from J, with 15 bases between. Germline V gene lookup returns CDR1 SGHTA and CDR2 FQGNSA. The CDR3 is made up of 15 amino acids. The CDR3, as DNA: TGTGCCAGCAGCTCCGGGATTTCTTTTCCCGGGGAGCTGTTTTTT. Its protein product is CASSSGISFPGELFF. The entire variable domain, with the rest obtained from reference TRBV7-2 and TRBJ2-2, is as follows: GAGVSQSPSNKVTEKGKDVELRCDPISGHTALYWYRQSLGQGLEFLIYFQGNSAPDKSGLPSDRFSAERTGGSVSTLTIQRTQQEDSAVYLCASSSGISFPGELFFGEGSRLTVL.

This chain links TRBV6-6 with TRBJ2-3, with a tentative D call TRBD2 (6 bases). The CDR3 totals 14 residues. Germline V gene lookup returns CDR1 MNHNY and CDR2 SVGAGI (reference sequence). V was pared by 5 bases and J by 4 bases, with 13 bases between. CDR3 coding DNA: TGTGCCAGCAGTCGGGACGGGGACTCAGATACGCAGTATTTT. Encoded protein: CASSRDGDSDTQYF.

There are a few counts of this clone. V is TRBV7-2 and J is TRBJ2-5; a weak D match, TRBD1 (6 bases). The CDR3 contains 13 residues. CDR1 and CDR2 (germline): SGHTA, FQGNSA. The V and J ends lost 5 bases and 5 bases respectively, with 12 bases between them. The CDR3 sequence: CASSLRQEETQYF. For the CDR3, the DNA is TGTGCCAGCAGCCTCCGACAGGAGGAGACCCAGTACTTC.

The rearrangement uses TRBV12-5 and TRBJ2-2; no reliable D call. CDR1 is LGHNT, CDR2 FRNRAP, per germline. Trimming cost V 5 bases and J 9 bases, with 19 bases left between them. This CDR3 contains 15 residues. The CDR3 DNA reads TGTGCTAGTGGTACGGTCCCTGGGCGAAGTTGGGAGCTGTTTTTT. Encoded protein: CASGTVPGRSWELFF.

CDR3 amino acids: CASSLAGVKETQYF. CDR3 coding DNA: TGTGCCAGCAGTCTAGCGGGAGTTAAAGAGACCCAGTACTTC. V usage is TRBV6-5 and J usage is TRBJ2-5, with 10 nucleotides matching TRBD2. The CDR3 sequence is 14 residues long. J lost 3 bases, V lost 5 bases, and 3 bases had no gene match. Per germline, CDR1 MNHEY and CDR2 SVGAGI.